One sample yielded the 23 T cell receptor beta chains listed below, sequenced in a study of chemoradiotherapy in HPV16-positive cancers. The method was immunoSEQ multiplex PCR; TCRdb's version includes in-frame clones alone and lacks a portion of them. The sample consists of about 12,000 clones, 77% of them appearing once. This specimen was acquired from a patient who underwent chemoradiotherapy. These receptors came from a human donor with HPV-associated anogenital cancer.

The rearrangement uses TRBV7-9 and TRBJ1-5, with unresolved D. V dropped 5 bases and J dropped 2 bases, with 7 bases sitting between them. Germline V lookup: CDR1 SEHNR, CDR2 FQNEAQ (reference sequence). CDR3 length: 13 amino acids. CDR3 sequence: CASSASGNQPQHF. In DNA form, the CDR3 reads TGTGCCAGCAGCGCATCGGGCAATCAGCCCCAGCATTTT.

The rearrangement links TRBV2 to TRBJ2-7; 7 positions agree with TRBD1. Germline CDR1 SNHLY, CDR2 FYNNEI. Losses at the gene ends were 4 bases for V and 4 bases for J; bases not matched to a gene: 4. The CDR3 contains 13 residues. In nucleotides, the CDR3 is TGTGCCAGCAGTGGGGTCAGGGGGTACGAGCAGTACTTC. It translates to CASSGVRGYEQYF.

The J gene is TRBJ2-6, the V gene TRBV4-2; D perhaps matches TRBD2 (6 bases). Trimming removed 5 bases from V and 7 bases from J, with 21 bases in between. The germline gives CDR1 LGHNA, CDR2 YNFKEQ. The CDR3 totals 17 residues. CDR3 amino acids: CASSAGLSGASANVLTF. CDR3 nucleotides: TGTGCCAGCAGCGCGGGGCTCTCTGGGGCGAGTGCCAACGTCCTGACTTTC.

The chain has TRBV11-2 and TRBJ2-7; D gene uncertain. CDR1 is SGHAT and CDR2 is FQNNGV in the germline V gene. V was cut by 3 bases and J by 2 bases, with 8 bases left in between. The CDR3 has 13 amino acids. The CDR3 nucleotides are TGTGCCAGCAGCTTTTCTCATGCCTACGAGCAGTACTTC. It is translated as CASSFSHAYEQYF.

V usage is TRBV6-1 and J usage is TRBJ1-5; 9 bases match TRBD1. Germline loops: CDR1 MNHNS, CDR2 SASEGT. The junction had 8 bases not matched to a gene; V was cut back by 8 bases and J by 9 bases. The CDR3 has 13 residues. This chain's CDR3 is CASLRQGDWPQHF. CDR3 sequence (DNA): TGTGCCAGCCTGCGACAGGGGGACTGGCCCCAGCATTTT.

V gene TRBV7-2 combines with J gene TRBJ2-3; the D gene is possibly TRBD2 (7 bases). V lost 4 bases and J lost 3, with 14 bases in between. CDR3 length: 15 amino acids. Looked up from germline, CDR1 is SGHTA and CDR2 is FQGNSA. The DNA of the CDR3 is TGTGCCAGCAGCTGGGGGGGCGGGGGAACAGATACGCAGTATTTT. Translation: CASSWGGGGTDTQYF.

J is TRBJ1-5 and V is TRBV29-1, with a weak D call TRBD1 (6 bases). V lost 1 base and J lost 2, with 12 bases in between. Germline V lookup: CDR1 SQVTM, CDR2 ANQGSEA. CDR3 length: 15 residues. CDR3: CSVEGEGGGNQPQHF. The CDR3 DNA follows: TGCAGCGTTGAAGGGGAGGGGGGGGGCAATCAGCCCCAGCATTTT.

The genes are TRBV28 and TRBJ2-7; D uncertain. The CDR3 runs 14 residues. The V and J ends lost 2 bases and 3 bases respectively, with 11 bases between them. Germline V gives CDR1 MDHEN, CDR2 SYDVKM. The DNA of the CDR3 is TGTGCCAGCAGTTTAGATACTCCAAACTACGAGCAGTACTTC. It encodes CASSLDTPNYEQYF.

The chain is built from TRBV5-1 and TRBJ1-1; tentative D call: TRBD1 (6 bases). Germline V gives CDR1 SGHRS, CDR2 YFSETQ. Trimming removed 5 bases at V and 0 bases at J, with 11 bases between. The CDR3 extends over 14 amino acids. Here the CDR3 reads CASSIGGLNTEAFF. CDR3 DNA: TGCGCCAGCAGTATAGGGGGTTTGAACACTGAAGCTTTCTTT.

As DNA, the CDR3 is TGCGCCAGCAGCTTAGAGGGCAAGCACTACGAGCAGTACTTC. It yields the protein CASSLEGKHYEQYF. The gene calls are TRBV5-1 and TRBJ2-7; D possibly corresponds to TRBD2 (5 bases). The CDR3 is 14 amino acids. Looked up from germline, CDR1 is SGHRS and CDR2 is YFSETQ. The V and J ends lost 2 bases and 3 bases respectively, with 12 bases between them.

The chain couples TRBV19 to TRBJ2-1; TRBD1 matches at 11 bases. Germline V lookup: CDR1 LNHDA, CDR2 SQIVND (reference sequence). CDR3 length: 15 residues. V lost 3 bases and J lost 4; bases outside the gene matches: 2. In DNA form, the CDR3 reads TGTGCCAGTAGTATGGGACAGGGGGTTTACAATGAGCAGTTCTTC. Protein: CASSMGQGVYNEQFF.

The chain couples TRBV7-9 to TRBJ2-7, with a weak D call TRBD1 (5 bases). CDR3 size: 14 residues. Germline CDR1 and CDR2: SEHNR and FQNEAQ (reference sequence). V dropped 5 bases and J dropped 5 bases, with 16 bases sitting between them. The CDR3 bases are TGTGCCAGCAGCGTACGAGGCAGGGTCGACGAGCAGTACTTC. Amino acids: CASSVRGRVDEQYF.

The chain recombines TRBV27 with TRBJ2-5, with TRBD2 as a possible D gene (5 bases). The J call may be wrong; the DNA end is better matched by TRBJ2-7. There are 14 residues in the CDR3. Looked up from germline, CDR1 is MNHEY and CDR2 is SMNVEV (reference sequence). For the CDR3, the DNA is TGTGCCACCTCACGTGGAGGAAGCTCCTACGAGCAGTACTTC. Translating gives CATSRGGSSYEQYF.

This clone has a single count. The chain carries TRBV6-1 and TRBJ1-1; 7 bases are shared with TRBD1. The CDR3 contains 15 residues. From germline, CDR1 is MNHNS and CDR2 SASEGT. Losses at the gene ends were 6 bases for V and 0 bases for J; bases not matched to a gene: 7. In DNA, the CDR3 is TGTGCCAGCAGAGCCGGGACAGCCATGAACACTGAAGCTTTCTTT. Protein product: CASRAGTAMNTEAFF.

The chain links TRBV4-2 to TRBJ1-3; 7 bases align to TRBD1. J lost 5 bases, V lost 0 bases, and 10 bases had no gene match. The CDR3 spans 17 residues. Germline V gives CDR1 LGHNA, CDR2 YNFKEQ. In DNA, the CDR3 is TGTGCCAGCAGCCAAGACCAGAGGGGGCAGGGGAGAAACACCATATATTTT. Translating it yields CASSQDQRGQGRNTIYF.

The table lists this clone with a few counts. J is TRBJ1-6 and V is TRBV6-5; D remains unclear. Germline V gene data show CDR1 as MNHEY and CDR2 as SVGAGI. This CDR3 contains 16 residues. Trimming shortened V by 4 bases and J by 0 bases, and 10 bases separated the two germline ends. DNA for the CDR3: TGTGCCAGCAGTTTGGGCGCGAGCTCCTATAATTCACCCCTCCACTTT. This translates into CASSLGASSYNSPLHF.

This clone was detected a few times. This chain uses TRBV30 with TRBJ2-7; 9 positions match TRBD2. The CDR3 is 13 amino acids. CDR1 and CDR2 from the germline V gene are GTSNPN and SVGIG (reference sequence). V shed 1 base and J 2 bases; nucleotides not matched to a gene: 0. Written as DNA, the CDR3 is TGTGCCTGGAGTGGACTAGCGGCCTACGAGCAGTACTTC. Amino acid sequence: CAWSGLAAYEQYF.

The J gene is TRBJ2-5, the V gene TRBV29-1, with 7 positions matching TRBD2. The trim removed 3 bases at V and 4 bases at J, leaving 11 bases unmatched. CDR3 size: 15 residues. The germline V gene encodes CDR1 SQVTM and CDR2 ANQGSEA. CDR3 amino acids: CSVEGPSGGGETQYF. CDR3 nucleotides: TGCAGCGTTGAGGGGCCTAGCGGTGGCGGAGAGACCCAGTACTTC.

The chain is built from TRBV6-6 and TRBJ2-6; D is perhaps TRBD1 (5 bases). The CDR3 totals 16 residues. The V and J ends lost 6 bases and 2 bases respectively, with 14 bases between them. Germline CDR1 is MNHNY and CDR2 is SVGAGI (reference sequence). The CDR3 region has the DNA TGTGCCAGCAGCCAGGATGGGGCCCCTGGGGCCAACGTCCTGACTTTC. Its protein product is CASSQDGAPGANVLTF.

There are a few counts of this clone. The V call is TRBV29-1, the J call TRBJ2-4; 8 positions agree with TRBD1. V shed 4 bases, J shed 5 bases, and the junction held 7 bases outside the gene matches. Germline CDR1 reads SQVTM; CDR2 reads ANQGSEA. This CDR3 has 14 amino acids. CDR3 bases: TGCAGCGTTGCCACAGGGGGTAGGGAAAACATTCAGTACTTC. It encodes CSVATGGRENIQYF.

The chain joins TRBV9 to TRBJ1-1; D not resolved. Germline V gene lookup returns CDR1 SGDLS and CDR2 YYNGEE. The CDR3 has 13 amino acids. Trimming removed 3 bases from V and 1 base from J, with 7 bases in between. The CDR3 nucleotides read TGTGCCAGCAGCGGCAGCCCGAACACTGAAGCTTTCTTT. Protein: CASSGSPNTEAFF. The entire variable domain, with the rest obtained from reference TRBV9 and TRBJ1-1, is as follows: DSGVTQTPKHLITATGQRVTLRCSPRSGDLSVYWYQQSLDQGLQFLIQYYNGEERAKGNILERFSAQQFPDLHSELNLSSLELGDSALYFCASSGSPNTEAFFGQGTRLTVV.

CDR3: CASSLDRLGGNSYEQYF. The CDR3 nucleotides are TGTGCCAGCAGCTTAGATCGGCTCGGGGGGAACTCCTACGAGCAGTACTTC. The chain has TRBV11-2 and TRBJ2-7, with 7 bases that match TRBD2. Germline loops: CDR1 SGHAT, CDR2 FQNNGV. The CDR3 is 17 amino acids. J gave up 0 bases and V 0 bases, and 8 bases lay outside the gene matches. Filled out from reference TRBV11-2 and TRBJ2-7, the complete variable domain reads EAGVAQSPRYKIIEKRQSVAFWCNPISGHATLYWYQQILGQGPKLLIQFQNNGVVDDSQLPKDRFSAERLKGVDSTLKIQPAKLEDSAVYLCASSLDRLGGNSYEQYFGPGTRLTVT.

The chain recombines TRBV28 with TRBJ2-1; 7 bases fit TRBD2. The length of the CDR3 is 19 residues. Germline values: CDR1 MDHEN, CDR2 SYDVKM. Unmatched junction bases numbered 21, after V lost 4 bases and J lost 6 bases. The CDR3 DNA reads as TGTGCCAGCAGTTCCCCCCTGTCTGGGCGGGAGCTTGATGGCAATGAGCAGTTCTTC. Translation: CASSSPLSGRELDGNEQFF.